The T cell receptor (beta chain) under discussion was sequenced for a study of cytomegalovirus exposure and HLA in healthy donors. Notes on the study in general: In the roughly 130 validation repertoires, a later analysis found that first-cohort TCR clusters tended to co-occur. CMV antigen specificity of a few CMV-associated chains was confirmed in vitro.

In regard to this clone: What it recognizes is unknown.

The CDR3 runs to 13 residues. V was trimmed by 5 bases and J by 5 bases, leaving 13 bases between them. The germline V gene has CDR1 SGHNT and CDR2 YENEEA. Assay: immunoSEQ multiplex PCR; the TCRdb copy retains only in-frame clones and omits some. The sample contains around 150,000 clones, roughly 91% of which appear only once. This TCR was sampled from a woman between 18 and 30 years old in good health and CMV-seropositive. V and J are TRBV11-3 and TRBJ2-7; TRBD1 is a possible D gene (5 bases). The sample taken for sequencing was PBMCs. The CDR3 DNA reads as TGTGCCAGCAGCAATACAGGTTTCGACGAGCAGTACTTC. Its translation is CASSNTGFDEQYF.